The present entry profiles one TCR beta chain with its context. Its antigen remains unknown. This sample is drawn from a study of beta chain features in type 1 diabetes. Germline-derived CDR1 and CDR2 are SGHRS and YFSETQ. Deletions cut 0 bases from V and 7 bases from J, with 16 bases between. CDR3 length: 15 residues. Every isolated RNA sample was fully reverse transcribed, so sequencing captured expressed TCRB transcripts. Produced via immunoSEQ multiplex PCR; TCRdb's table is partial and in-frame only. The sample records about 290,000 clones, around 7.3% being singletons. General study results and limits: The analysis here could not establish whether HLA type shapes TCRB rearrangement.

Every donor had blood drawn once into heparin, roughly 120 mL on average. The chain couples TRBV5-1 to TRBJ2-5, with D maybe TRBD2 (5 bases). The receptor's source is a woman between 18 and 29 years old in good health. Sequenced input: central memory CD4+ T cells from blood. The CDR3 sequence is CASSLVPTNAGTQYF. As DNA, the CDR3 is TGCGCCAGCAGCTTGGTGCCGACGAACGCGGGGACCCAGTACTTC. Supplemented by reference TRBV5-1 and TRBJ2-5, the full variable domain reads KAGVTQTPRYLIKTRGQQVTLSCSPISGHRSVSWYQQTPGQGLQFLFEYFSETQRNKGNFPGRFSGRQFSNSRSEMNVSTLELGDSALYLCASSLVPTNAGTQYFGPGTRLLVL.